This entry lists 27 T cell receptor beta chains sequenced from one sample in a study of T-cell memory formation after mild COVID-19. MiXCR was run by TCRdb on the 5' RACE reads, yielding one entry per CDR3 protein. The sample contains fewer than 350,000 distinct CDR3 sequences, 14% of which appear only once. Sequencing was performed on PBMCs or a T cell subset sorted from them (not recorded which). The receptors were sampled from a man aged 18 to 30 who had mild COVID-19 (a few samples of this study predate the infection). Cell type and time point are not known.

A note on this clonotype: A single base separates this from a much larger clone, so it may be a read error. The chain links TRBV2 to TRBJ2-5; D might be TRBD1 or TRBD2, each matching 5 bases. V lost 4 bases, J lost 5 bases, and 20 bases lay in between. The CDR3 totals 16 residues. CDR1 and CDR2 from the germline V gene are SNHLY and FYNNEI. CDR3 amino acids: CASSGGPPGNYETQYF. Here the CDR3 DNA reads TGTGCCAGCAGTGGGGGACCCCCCGGGAACTACGAGACCCAGTACTTC.

V gene TRBV12-3 or TRBV12-4 combines with J gene TRBJ2-6, with D unclear. CDR3 size: 15 residues. Trimming took 7 bases from V and 5 from J, leaving 15 bases between them. CDR3 coding DNA: TGTGCCAGCACCCCTGACACCGCCCGGGCCAACGTCCTGACTTTC. As protein: CASTPDTARANVLTF.

V usage is TRBV13 and J usage is TRBJ2-7, with D possibly being TRBD2 (6 bases). Germline loops: CDR1 PRHDT, CDR2 FYEKMQ (reference sequence). The CDR3 extends over 13 amino acids. V was clipped by 0 bases and J by 6 bases, with 9 bases between them. The CDR3 bases are TGTGCCAGCAGCTTAGGGCGGGACGGCGAGCAGTACTTC. Translation: CASSLGRDGEQYF.

This chain links TRBV7-8 with TRBJ2-7; no reliable D call. Trimming pared 5 bases from V and 5 bases from J, leaving 7 bases between. The V gene's germline CDR1 is SGHVS and CDR2 FQNEAQ. This CDR3 spans 11 amino acids. In nucleotides, the CDR3 is TGTGCCAGCAGCATGGGAAACGAGCAGTACTTC. Translated: CASSMGNEQYF.

This clonotype was counted at least ten times. The chain uses TRBV5-1 and TRBJ2-7, with TRBD1 as a possible D gene (6 bases). The CDR3 spans 14 residues. The V end was cut by 3 bases, the J end by 3 bases, with 13 bases between. The V gene's germline CDR1 is SGHRS and CDR2 YFSETQ. The CDR3: CASSSQGIGYEQYF. The CDR3 nucleotides read TGCGCCAGCAGCTCACAGGGAATTGGCTACGAGCAGTACTTC.

The chain has TRBV5-4 and TRBJ1-2, with a tentative D call TRBD1 (5 bases). Germline values: CDR1 SGHNT, CDR2 YYREEE (reference sequence). The CDR3 length is 11 residues. Trimming left V 1 base short and J 8 bases short, with 6 bases between. The CDR3 region is CASSLRQGYTF. The CDR3 bases are TGTGCCAGCAGCTTGAGACAGGGCTACACCTTC.

This clonotype was picked up a small number of times. The gene calls are TRBV27 and TRBJ1-5; 9 bases are shared with TRBD1. The germline CDR1 and CDR2 sequences are MNHEY and SMNVEV (reference sequence). Trimming at V came to 5 bases and at J to 2 bases, leaving 7 bases not matched to a gene. The CDR3 covers 16 residues. The CDR3 DNA reads as TGTGCCAGCAGTGCCCACTGGACAGGGGGCAATCAGCCCCAGCATTTT. Its translation is CASSAHWTGGNQPQHF.

This clonotype showed up just a few times. V and J are TRBV12-3 or TRBV12-4 and TRBJ2-1; TRBD1 might be the D (5 bases). The CDR3 extends over 14 amino acids. V shed 4 bases and J shed 10 bases, with 17 bases lying between them. The CDR3 here is CASSYGGPRTEQFF. The CDR3 nucleotides read TGTGCCAGCAGTTATGGTGGCCCCCGGACAGAGCAGTTCTTC.

This chain joins TRBV5-5 and TRBJ1-2, with 7 bases lining up with TRBD1. The CDR3 loop spans 14 amino acids. Germline trimming cut 1 base from V and 8 bases from J; bases unmatched to any gene: 8. CDR1 and CDR2 (germline): SGHKS, YYEKEE (reference sequence). CDR3 amino acids: CASSLLWTGGGYTF. The CDR3 DNA reads TGTGCCAGCAGCTTGCTTTGGACAGGAGGAGGCTACACCTTC. The variable domain in full, with the rest retrieved from reference TRBV5-5 and TRBJ1-2, is DAGVTQSPTHLIKTRGQQVTLRCSPISGHKSVSWYQQVLGQGPQFIFQYYEKEERGRGNFPDRFSARQFPNYSSELNVNALLLGDSALYLCASSLLWTGGGYTFGSGTRLTVV.

The table lists this clonotype with many counts. The chain uses TRBV6-2 or TRBV6-3 and TRBJ2-7, with 7 bases fitting TRBD1. The CDR3 is 15 amino acids. V was clipped by 0 bases and J by 6 bases; unmatched bases: 8. Germline V gene data show CDR1 as MNHEY and CDR2 as SVGEGT. The CDR3 here is CASSYSPKGGIEQYV. The CDR3 coding sequence is TGTGCCAGCAGTTACTCCCCTAAAGGGGGCATCGAGCAGTACGTC.

This clonotype was detected a few times. The rearrangement links TRBV30 to TRBJ2-5, with 8 nucleotides matching TRBD1. CDR1 GTSNPN and CDR2 SVGIG come from the germline V gene (reference sequence). J was trimmed by 1 base and V by 3 bases; bases with no gene match: 7. The CDR3 is 15 amino acids. Written as DNA, the CDR3 is TGTGCCTGGAGCGCGACAGGGGCCCTCCAAGAGACCCAGTACTTC. This encodes CAWSATGALQETQYF.

The chain has TRBV7-9 and TRBJ2-2; 7 nucleotides match TRBD1. The junction had 9 bases not matched to a gene; V was cut back by 5 bases and J by 0 bases. This CDR3 region has 17 residues. Germline V CDR1 and CDR2: SEHNR, FQNEAQ (reference sequence). CDR3: CASSNDRDPSNTGELFF. The CDR3, as DNA: TGTGCCAGCAGCAACGACAGGGACCCCTCGAACACCGGGGAGCTGTTTTTT. Together with reference TRBV7-9 and TRBJ2-2, the CDR3 gives the full variable domain: DTGVSQNPRHKITKRGQNVTFRCDPISEHNRLYWYRQTLGQGPEFLTYFQNEAQLEKSRLLSDRFSAERPKGSFSTLEIQRTEQGDSAMYLCASSNDRDPSNTGELFFGEGSRLTVL.

A remark on this clonotype: The junction does not match germline at one end; this may be a read error. This sequence joins TRBV4-1 and TRBJ2-2; tentatively, D is TRBD1 (5 bases). There are 15 residues in the CDR3. Germline V CDR1 and CDR2: MGHRA, YSYEKL. The CDR3 here is CAISPQDMNGGELFF. The CDR3 coding sequence is TGCGCCATCAGCCCACAGGATATGAATGGCGGGGAGCTGTTTTTT.

This clonotype appeared many times. A junction boundary mismatches the germline segment, possibly from a read error. The rearrangement links TRBV12-3 or TRBV12-4 to TRBJ2-5; 7 nucleotides line up with TRBD1. The CDR3 contains 13 residues. The CDR3 nucleotides are TGCGCCAGCAGCTTCCCAGGGGGAGAGACCCAGTACTTC. It yields the protein CASSFPGGETQYF.

This chain joins TRBV18 and TRBJ1-2, with D unresolved. CDR1 and CDR2 (germline): KGHSH, LQKENI. This CDR3 has 14 amino acids. With 2 bases removed from V and 0 bases from J, the gap between germline ends came to 7 bases. Written as DNA, the CDR3 is TGTGCCAGCTCACCAGCGGGCACTAACTATGGCTACACCTTC. Translated, it gives CASSPAGTNYGYTF.

The chain employs TRBV18 and TRBJ2-7; D is uncertain. V lost 4 bases and J 3 bases, leaving 13 bases between the germline ends. Per the germline V gene, CDR1 is KGHSH and CDR2 is LQKENI. The CDR3 is 14 amino acids. The CDR3: CASSLSGHRYEQYV. CDR3 DNA sequence: TGTGCCAGCTCACTGTCCGGGCACCGCTACGAGCAGTACGTC.

This chain uses TRBV7-3 with TRBJ2-1, with 14 bases matching TRBD2. Looked up from germline, CDR1 is SGHTA and CDR2 is FQGTGA. Unmatched junction bases numbered 7, after V lost 5 bases and J lost 4 bases. This CDR3 region has 17 residues. CDR3 DNA sequence: TGTGCCAGCAGCCCAGGGACTAGCGGGGGCCTTTACAATGAGCAGTTCTTC. Encoded protein: CASSPGTSGGLYNEQFF.

CDR3: CASSVDGDTQYF. CDR3 coding DNA: TGTGCCAGCAGCGTAGACGGTGATACGCAGTATTTT. V usage is TRBV9 and J usage is TRBJ2-3; no definite D call. Germline V gives CDR1 SGDLS, CDR2 YYNGEE. The CDR3 consists of 12 residues. V was cut by 0 bases and J by 6 bases, with 5 bases left in between.

The chain uses TRBV4-1 and TRBJ1-6; D is perhaps TRBD1 (5 bases). The germline V gene encodes CDR1 MGHRA and CDR2 YSYEKL. Trimming cost V 4 bases and J 14 bases, with 21 bases left between them. CDR3 length: 15 amino acids. CDR3 in amino acids: CASSPNLGATGALHF. The CDR3 nucleotides read TGCGCCAGCAGCCCGAACCTGGGAGCCACAGGAGCCCTCCACTTT.

In its sample, this clonotype was seen a few times. V usage is TRBV4-3 and J usage is TRBJ1-5, with D possibly matching TRBD1 (5 bases). Trimming stripped 0 bases from V and 3 bases from J, with 9 bases between. The CDR3 is 15 amino acids. Germline CDR1 reads LGHNA; CDR2 reads YSLEER. The CDR3 here is CASSQDTGVNQPQHF. The CDR3 region has the DNA TGCGCCAGCAGCCAAGATACAGGAGTCAATCAGCCCCAGCATTTT.

This clonotype appeared a few times. The rearrangement joins TRBV11-2 to TRBJ2-3; 8 nucleotides align to TRBD1. V was clipped by 3 bases and J by 6 bases; unmatched bases: 11. The CDR3 is 16 residues long. Germline CDR1 and CDR2: SGHAT and FQNNGV. CDR3 in DNA: TGTGCCAGCAGCTTTCCCCGGACAGGGCGGCGTGATACGCAGTATTTT. Encoded protein: CASSFPRTGRRDTQYF.

The sample holds a few counts of this clonotype. The chain recombines TRBV20-1 with TRBJ2-1, with 7 bases lining up with TRBD1. V lost 5 bases and J lost 8; bases outside the gene matches: 12. The CDR3 is 14 amino acids. Germline V lookup: CDR1 DFQATT, CDR2 SNEGSKA (reference sequence). DNA of the CDR3: TGCAGTGCTCCTATTTGGACAGGAACCTATGAGCAGTTCTTC. Its protein product is CSAPIWTGTYEQFF.

This clonotype was detected only a few times. This chain connects TRBV29-1 to TRBJ2-7, with D maybe TRBD1 (6 bases). V was clipped by 1 base and J by 2 bases, with 15 bases between them. Per the germline V gene, CDR1 is SQVTM and CDR2 is ANQGSEA. The CDR3 runs to 15 residues. CDR3 residues: CSVEVGQSTTYEQYF. CDR3 coding DNA: TGCAGCGTTGAAGTAGGACAGTCGACGACCTACGAGCAGTACTTC.

This clonotype was counted between two and nine times. The J gene is TRBJ1-6, the V gene TRBV6-5; 9 bases are a match to TRBD1. V dropped 3 bases and J dropped 10; count of bases not matched to a gene: 4. Germline assignment: CDR1 MNHEY and CDR2 SVGAGI. The CDR3 is 14 residues long. CDR3 DNA sequence: TGTGCCAGCAGTTATCAGGGACAGGGATCACCCCTCCACTTT. This gives the protein CASSYQGQGSPLHF.

The J gene is TRBJ2-1, the V gene TRBV10-3, with D tentatively TRBD1 or TRBD2 (5 bases each). The V gene lost 0 bases and the J gene lost 3 bases, with 9 bases spanning the gap. CDR3 size: 15 residues. Germline CDR1 reads ENHRY; CDR2 reads SYGVKD. The CDR3 nucleotides read TGTGCCATCAGTGAGTCTGGGGGAATCTACAATGAGCAGTTCTTC. This codes for CAISESGGIYNEQFF.

This clonotype appeared many times. The rearrangement uses TRBV29-1 and TRBJ1-1; D call uncertain. This CDR3 contains 14 residues. Looked up from germline, CDR1 is SQVTM and CDR2 is ANQGSEA. The ends were cut back, 2 bases at V and 0 bases at J, with 10 bases in the middle. CDR3 in DNA: TGCAGCGTTGAATCGGGTCAGATGAACACTGAAGCTTTCTTT. Its translation is CSVESGQMNTEAFF.

The chain has TRBV2 and TRBJ2-1; TRBD1 is a possible D gene (5 bases). V was trimmed by 4 bases and J by 8 bases, leaving 15 bases between them. The CDR3 runs 14 residues. Looked up from germline, CDR1 is SNHLY and CDR2 is FYNNEI. CDR3 sequence (DNA): TGTGCCAGCAGTGTTTTGCAGGGTCTAGATGAGCAGTTCTTC. It yields the protein CASSVLQGLDEQFF.